A selection of T cell receptor beta chains follows, all from one sample in a study of shared clonotypes between healthy human individuals. Sequencing used immunoSEQ multiplex PCR; TCRdb keeps in-frame clones, though not all of them. The sample has about 660,000 clones, about 74% seen once. Sequenced input: memory CD4+ T cells sorted from blood. These receptors were obtained from a woman aged 25 to 45 in good health. CDR3s leave out the opening cysteine and the closing phenylalanine or tryptophan. Clone size appears in some rows only: once, few, many, or a class for an expanded clone.

V,size,J,CDR3
TRBV28,once,TRBJ1-4,ASSLPGSRGEKLF
TRBV6-1,.,TRBJ1-3,ASRGQITSGNTIY
TRBV7-3,.,TRBJ2-3,ASSPWGGADTQY
TRBV5-8,.,TRBJ2-7,ASSLYQVYEQY
TRBV11-2,few,TRBJ1-1,ASSLQGAVTEAF
TRBV7-2,.,TRBJ2-1,ASSRSGILFNEQF
TRBV21-1,.,TRBJ2-1,ASSARTGYEQF
TRBV28,.,TRBJ1-3,ASSVRSVSGNTVY
TRBV11-3,.,TRBJ2-3,ASSLGLRERTDTQY
TRBV5-1,.,TRBJ1-2,ASSLDAEYGYT
TRBV5-4,few,TRBJ1-1,ASSLETEAF
TRBV18,once,TRBJ2-2,ASSRGSTNTGELF
TRBV28,once,TRBJ2-7,ASSGGRHTYEQY
TRBV19,.,TRBJ2-1,ASSPSQRRAHNEQF
TRBV28,.,TRBJ1-5,ASSLSGYSNQPQH
TRBV27,.,TRBJ2-2,ASRREAGVNTGELF
TRBV28,.,TRBJ1-2,ASSLTGRGGYT
TRBV27,.,TRBJ1-1,ASSPNGENTEAF
TRBV25-1,.,TRBJ2-5,ASSELGDRGRETQY
TRBV27,.,TRBJ2-3,ASSRGNKDTQY
TRBV18,.,TRBJ2-2,ASSPPVNTGELF
TRBV19,.,TRBJ2-4,ACRGLAKNIQY
TRBV28,.,TRBJ1-1,ASRTSGGGTEAF
TRBV30,few,TRBJ1-1,AWRFWGSKMNTEAF
TRBV7-9,.,TRBJ2-7,ASSFTSGISYEQY
TRBV6-5,once,TRBJ2-6,ASSGLVSGANVLT
TRBV5-1,.,TRBJ1-2,ASSRNGGPYGYT
TRBV30,.,TRBJ2-5,AWSVRVGEQY
TRBV5-1,few,TRBJ2-7,ASSFSTGGSEQY
TRBV11-1,.,TRBJ2-1,ASSLNERNEQF